These T cell receptor beta chains were read from a single sample in a study of multiple sclerosis patients with progressive multifocal leukoencephalopathy. Sequenced by immunoSEQ multiplex PCR; TCRdb stores in-frame clones only, minus some. The sample has approximately 35,000 clones; roughly 90% are singletons. The input for sequencing was PBMCs, taken from a patient treated with natalizumab. The receptors stem from a human donor with progressive multifocal leukoencephalopathy. CDR3s include the opening cysteine and the closing phenylalanine or tryptophan. Only part of the rows carry a size: once, few, many, or a class if the clone is expanded.

TRBV5-4	-	TRBJ2-5	CASSIPQETQYF
TRBV1	-	TRBJ1-3	CTSSPPPGITIYF
TRBV30	-	TRBJ2-7	CAWSGRGTSGRAYEQYF
TRBV30	few	TRBJ2-1	CAWRRTSGSNEQFF
TRBV25-1	-	TRBJ2-7	CASSAQTEQYF
TRBV6-5	-	TRBJ2-1	CASSPSGAHYNEQFF
TRBV27	-	TRBJ1-2	CASSLSYANGYTF
TRBV10-3	-	TRBJ1-5	CAIGFPNQPQHF
TRBV14	-	TRBJ1-2	CASRPDGIYVYTF
TRBV5-1	-	TRBJ1-1	CASSLVPGNTEAFF
TRBV28	-	TRBJ1-5	CASSFWGDVYQPQHF
TRBV5-6	-	TRBJ1-2	CASSPTDRFYGYTF
TRBV29-1	once	TRBJ1-1	CSVAWGGYRVNTEAFF
TRBV6-1	-	TRBJ1-2	CASSEYWEQPYGYTF
TRBV25-1	-	TRBJ2-2	CASSALAGGPGGTGELFF
TRBV18	-	TRBJ2-7	CIFPGGDCSYEQYF
TRBV23-1	-	TRBJ1-1	CASSHREQGVMNTEAFF
TRBV29-1	-	TRBJ1-4	CSVELGARANEKLFF
TRBV9	-	TRBJ2-1	CASSAQTSPKYNEQFF
TRBV4-2	-	TRBJ1-2	CASSQEATGTEDDGYTF
TRBV13	-	TRBJ2-1	CASSTRMENEQFF